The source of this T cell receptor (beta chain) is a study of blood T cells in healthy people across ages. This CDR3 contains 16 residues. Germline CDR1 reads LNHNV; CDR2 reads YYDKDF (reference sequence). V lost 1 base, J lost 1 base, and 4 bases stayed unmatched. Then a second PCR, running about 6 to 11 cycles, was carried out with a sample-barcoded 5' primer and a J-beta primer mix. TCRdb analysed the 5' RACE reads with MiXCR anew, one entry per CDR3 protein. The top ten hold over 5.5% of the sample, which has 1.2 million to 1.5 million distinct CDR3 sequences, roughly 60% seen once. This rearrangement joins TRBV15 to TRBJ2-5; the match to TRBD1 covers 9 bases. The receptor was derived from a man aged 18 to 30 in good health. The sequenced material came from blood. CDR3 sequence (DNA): TGTGCCACCAGCAGAGGCAAGGACAGGGGCCAAGAGACCCAGTACTTC. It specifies CATSRGKDRGQETQYF.